Below, 30 T cell receptor beta chains from the same sample are listed, as sequenced in a study of shared clonotypes between healthy human individuals. The protocol was immunoSEQ multiplex PCR, while the TCRdb copy is restricted to in-frame clones and leaves out a portion. The sample contains some 580,000 clones, around 97% of which appear only once. Sequenced sample: naive CD4+ T cells sorted from blood. Regarding subset: CD45RA+ positively selected. The receptors come from a woman in her thirties in good health.

The chain's CDR3 is CASSPQGAGTEAFF. DNA of the CDR3: TGTGCCAGCTCACCACAGGGGGCGGGCACTGAAGCTTTCTTT. This chain connects TRBV18 to TRBJ1-1; 7 bases fit TRBD1. The J segment lost 4 bases and the V segment lost 1 base, leaving 3 bases of the junction unmatched. CDR1 and CDR2 from the germline V gene are KGHSH and LQKENI. CDR3 length: 14 amino acids.

The chain joins TRBV27 to TRBJ2-1; D is unresolved. Looked up from germline, CDR1 is MNHEY and CDR2 is SMNVEV (reference sequence). The CDR3 runs 16 residues. Trimming shortened V by 1 base and J by 8 bases, and 18 bases separated the two germline ends. The CDR3 is CASSLLRASPRDEQFF. The CDR3, as DNA: TGTGCCAGCAGTTTATTAAGGGCAAGTCCCCGGGATGAGCAGTTCTTC.

The chain joins TRBV25-1 to TRBJ2-7; the match to TRBD1 covers 11 bases. J lost 2 bases, V lost 5 bases, and 8 bases had no gene match. CDR3 size: 16 residues. CDR1 and CDR2 from the germline V gene are MGHDK and SYGVNS. The CDR3 coding sequence is TGTGCCAGCAGTCCCCCGATGGGACAGGGGGCCTACGAGCAGTACTTC. Encoded protein: CASSPPMGQGAYEQYF.

This chain uses TRBV5-1 with TRBJ1-4; weak D call: TRBD1 (5 bases). CDR1 and CDR2 from the germline V gene are SGHRS and YFSETQ. Trimming removed 5 bases from V and 8 bases from J, with 16 bases in between. The CDR3 loop spans 14 amino acids. The CDR3 here is CASSSGTPSEKLFF. The CDR3 DNA sequence: TGCGCCAGCAGTAGCGGGACCCCATCCGAAAAACTGTTTTTT.

The chain is built from TRBV2 and TRBJ2-4, with 7 bases fitting TRBD1. The CDR3 has 13 residues. Germline-derived CDR1 and CDR2 are SNHLY and FYNNEI. Trimming at V came to 4 bases and at J to 8 bases, leaving 5 bases not matched to a gene. The CDR3 DNA follows: TGTGCCAGCAGTGGAAACAGGGGCGACATTCAGTACTTC. The encoded protein is CASSGNRGDIQYF. The full variable domain, in which reference TRBV2 and TRBJ2-4 provide the parts outside the CDR3, is EPEVTQTPSHQVTQMGQEVILRCVPISNHLYFYWYRQILGQKVEFLVSFYNNEISEKSEIFDDQFSVERPDGSNFTLKIRSTKLEDSAMYFCASSGNRGDIQYFGAGTRLSVL.

This clone is a singleton in its sample. This chain uses TRBV6-5 with TRBJ2-7, with D possibly matching TRBD1 (5 bases). This CDR3 spans 11 amino acids. In germline, CDR1 is MNHEY, CDR2 SVGAGI. V was cut by 5 bases and J by 11 bases, with 13 bases left in between. CDR3 coding DNA: TGTGCCAGCAGTGAAGAATTACAGGAGTACTTC. It encodes CASSEELQEYF.

This chain uses TRBV28 with TRBJ1-2, with D unresolved. The V gene lost 6 bases and the J gene lost 8 bases, with 13 bases spanning the gap. Germline values: CDR1 MDHEN, CDR2 SYDVKM. This CDR3 region has 12 residues. CDR3 sequence (DNA): TGTGCCAGCAGCTGGGCCGGGTCCGGCTACACCTTC. This encodes CASSWAGSGYTF.

The CDR3 nucleotides are TGTGCCAGCAGTGGGGACAGCTACTACGAGCAGTACTTC. Amino acids: CASSGDSYYEQYF. The chain links TRBV2 to TRBJ2-7, with 7 bases that match TRBD1. Germline trimming cut 4 bases from V and 3 bases from J; bases unmatched to any gene: 3. This CDR3 comprises 13 residues. Germline V lookup: CDR1 SNHLY, CDR2 FYNNEI.

This chain connects TRBV5-4 to TRBJ2-5; weak D call: TRBD2 (5 bases). The CDR3 contains 13 residues. CDR1 and CDR2 from the germline V gene are SGHNT and YYREEE (reference sequence). Trimming stripped 0 bases from V and 4 bases from J, with 7 bases between. The CDR3 region is CASSLATTETQYF. Here the CDR3 DNA reads TGTGCCAGCAGCTTGGCGACTACAGAGACCCAGTACTTC.

V usage is TRBV2 and J usage is TRBJ1-5; D call uncertain. Germline CDR1 and CDR2: SNHLY and FYNNEI. V was shortened by 6 bases and J by 3 bases, with 12 bases between the two germline ends. The CDR3 sequence is 14 residues long. The CDR3 DNA sequence: TGTGCCAGCAGCACCATCCGGAACAATCAGCCCCAGCATTTT. Protein product: CASSTIRNNQPQHF.

The chain has TRBV18 and TRBJ2-7; D remains ambiguous. V was cut by 1 base and J by 2 bases, with 12 bases left in between. Germline assignment: CDR1 KGHSH and CDR2 LQKENI. The CDR3 is 15 amino acids. The CDR3 spells CASSPQYLNAYEQYF. The CDR3 DNA reads as TGTGCCAGCTCACCACAGTACCTAAACGCCTACGAGCAGTACTTC.

The V and J genes are TRBV2 and TRBJ2-7; TRBD2 matches at 10 bases. V dropped 2 bases and J dropped 7; count of bases not matched to a gene: 8. Germline CDR1 is SNHLY and CDR2 is FYNNEI. This CDR3 region has 15 residues. The CDR3 region has the DNA TGTGCCAGCAGTGAATCTAGCGGGAGTGGTGGGGAGCAGTACTTC. Translated: CASSESSGSGGEQYF. Filled out from reference TRBV2 and TRBJ2-7, the complete variable domain reads EPEVTQTPSHQVTQMGQEVILRCVPISNHLYFYWYRQILGQKVEFLVSFYNNEISEKSEIFDDQFSVERPDGSNFTLKIRSTKLEDSAMYFCASSESSGSGGEQYFGPGTRLTVT.

The chain combines TRBV11-3 with TRBJ2-3; TRBD1 might be the D (5 bases). Germline V gene data show CDR1 as SGHNT and CDR2 as YENEEA. This CDR3 region has 18 residues. V was cut by 5 bases and J by 4 bases, with 25 bases left in between. The CDR3 DNA reads as TGTGCCAGCAGCCCAGGGCACGGGCCCTCCAAAGCCGCAGATACGCAGTATTTT. Translated, it gives CASSPGHGPSKAADTQYF.

The rearrangement links TRBV27 to TRBJ2-7; D gene uncertain. The germline V gene has CDR1 MNHEY and CDR2 SMNVEV (reference sequence). The V gene lost 0 bases and the J gene lost 3 bases, with 9 bases spanning the gap. This CDR3 is 14 amino acids long. DNA of the CDR3: TGTGCCAGCAGTTTATCGCAGGAAAGCTACGAGCAGTACTTC. Its protein is CASSLSQESYEQYF.

This clone appeared a single time. The J gene is TRBJ1-6, the V gene TRBV11-2; no clear D. With 5 bases removed from V and 0 bases from J, the gap between germline ends came to 8 bases. CDR1 and CDR2 from the germline V gene are SGHAT and FQNNGV. The CDR3 covers 15 residues. In DNA form, the CDR3 reads TGTGCCAGCAGCCCCGGGAGCTCCTATAATTCACCCCTCCACTTT. This encodes CASSPGSSYNSPLHF.

The chain couples TRBV7-9 to TRBJ2-7; 8 nucleotides agree with TRBD2. This CDR3 has 16 residues. Trimming took 4 bases from V and 5 from J; bases not matched to a gene: 13. Germline assignment: CDR1 SEHNR and CDR2 FQNEAQ (reference sequence). The CDR3 DNA reads as TGTGCCAGCAGCTCGAACCCGGGACTAGGGAGAAACGAGCAGTACTTC. Its protein is CASSSNPGLGRNEQYF.

The chain recombines TRBV28 with TRBJ2-5; perhaps TRBD2 as D (8 bases). V lost 2 bases and J 5 bases, leaving 21 bases between the germline ends. This CDR3 is 17 amino acids long. Germline V gene lookup returns CDR1 MDHEN and CDR2 SYDVKM. CDR3 sequence: CASSLGLGGGRSETQYF. The CDR3 DNA sequence: TGTGCCAGCAGTTTAGGCCTAGGGGGCGGGAGGTCGGAGACCCAGTACTTC.

CDR3 sequence (DNA): TGTGCCAGCAGCTTAGGGACAGGGAACACTGAAGCTTTCTTT. Translated, it gives CASSLGTGNTEAFF. The V and J genes are TRBV7-6 and TRBJ1-1; TRBD1 agrees at 7 bases. The CDR3 is 14 amino acids. The V and J ends lost 1 base and 1 base, in that order; junction bases with no gene match: 0. Germline V gene lookup returns CDR1 SGHVS and CDR2 FNYEAQ.

The chain has TRBV28 and TRBJ1-5; D possibly corresponds to TRBD1 (5 bases). CDR3 size: 17 residues. Trimming shortened V by 3 bases and J by 0 bases, and 15 bases separated the two germline ends. Germline-derived CDR1 and CDR2 are MDHEN and SYDVKM. Here the CDR3 DNA reads TGTGCCAGCAGTTTGCGAAGGGGTTCGTTTAGCAATCAGCCCCAGCATTTT. Residues: CASSLRRGSFSNQPQHF.

Concerning this clone: The sample has other DNA sequences that encode this CDR3 too. The genes are TRBV15 and TRBJ1-4; TRBD1 matches 9 bases. This CDR3 is 14 amino acids long. The germline V gene has CDR1 LNHNV and CDR2 YYDKDF (reference sequence). With 3 bases clipped from V and 4 bases from J, the junction kept 0 bases outside the gene matches. CDR3 amino acids: CATSRGQGNEKLFF. The CDR3 region has the DNA TGTGCCACCAGCAGGGGACAGGGTAATGAAAAACTGTTTTTT.

V usage is TRBV18 and J usage is TRBJ1-1; 7 bases are a match to TRBD1. The CDR3 runs to 16 residues. The V segment lost 4 bases and the J segment 4 bases; nucleotides outside the gene matches: 12. CDR1 and CDR2 from the germline V gene are KGHSH and LQKENI. This chain's CDR3 is CASSLAGTAFGTEAFF. Written as DNA, the CDR3 is TGTGCCAGCTCACTAGCCGGGACAGCTTTTGGCACTGAAGCTTTCTTT.

The V gene is TRBV5-1, the J gene TRBJ2-3; TRBD2 aligns across 9 bases. The CDR3 runs 16 residues. CDR1 and CDR2 from the germline V gene are SGHRS and YFSETQ. V dropped 0 bases and J dropped 6; count of bases not matched to a gene: 8. CDR3 sequence reads: CASSLGLAEGGDTQYF. In nucleotides, the CDR3 is TGCGCCAGCAGCTTGGGACTAGCGGAGGGAGGGGATACGCAGTATTTT.

This clone was detected once. The rearrangement uses TRBV11-2 and TRBJ2-5; no reliable D call. Trimming took 6 bases from V and 2 from J, leaving 10 bases between them. This CDR3 contains 13 residues. Germline V gives CDR1 SGHAT, CDR2 FQNNGV. This CDR3 reads CASSQVAQETQYF. The CDR3 DNA is TGTGCCAGCAGTCAAGTCGCGCAAGAGACCCAGTACTTC.

The chain carries TRBV5-6 and TRBJ1-4, with TRBD1 matching 7 bases. The trim removed 3 bases at V and 4 bases at J, leaving 3 bases unmatched. From germline, CDR1 is SGHDT and CDR2 YYEEEE. This CDR3 is built from 14 residues. The CDR3 DNA sequence: TGTGCCAGCAGCTCTGGGACAGTTAATGAAAAACTGTTTTTT. The encoded protein is CASSSGTVNEKLFF.

The chain is built from TRBV30 and TRBJ2-1, with D uncertain. The germline gives CDR1 GTSNPN, CDR2 SVGIG (reference sequence). Between the trimmed V and J ends, which lost 5 bases and 7 bases, there was a span of 15 bases. The length of the CDR3 is 13 residues. CDR3 sequence reads: CAWDGPSWNEQFF. DNA of the CDR3: TGTGCCTGGGACGGGCCGAGTTGGAATGAGCAGTTCTTC.

This chain uses TRBV19 with TRBJ2-7, with D tentatively TRBD2 (6 bases). The CDR3 runs to 16 residues. With 2 bases removed from V and 1 base from J, the gap between germline ends came to 15 bases. Germline CDR1 is LNHDA and CDR2 is SQIVND (reference sequence). The CDR3 here is CASSITWQGGSYEQYF. CDR3 bases: TGTGCCAGTAGTATAACTTGGCAGGGAGGTTCCTACGAGCAGTACTTC. Using reference TRBV19 and TRBJ2-7 for the parts outside the CDR3, the full variable domain is DGGITQSPKYLFRKEGQNVTLSCEQNLNHDAMYWYRQDPGQGLRLIYYSQIVNDFQKGDIAEGYSVSREKKESFPLTVTSAQKNPTAFYLCASSITWQGGSYEQYFGPGTRLTVT.

The rearrangement uses TRBV6-1 and TRBJ1-4; D gene uncertain. CDR1 and CDR2 (germline): MNHNS, SASEGT. The V gene lost 2 bases and the J gene lost 8 bases, with 15 bases spanning the gap. The CDR3 runs 15 residues. As DNA, the CDR3 is TGTGCCAGCAGTGAAAATGGCATCCGTGAAGAAAAACTGTTTTTT. Translation: CASSENGIREEKLFF.

The V call is TRBV7-8, the J call TRBJ2-7; 9 bases map to TRBD2. Germline CDR1 reads SGHVS; CDR2 reads FQNEAQ. The V and J ends lost 5 bases and 4 bases, in that order; junction bases with no gene match: 12. The CDR3 is made up of 16 amino acids. The CDR3: CASSPRGGLVQYEQYF. CDR3 sequence (DNA): TGTGCCAGCAGCCCGCGGGGGGGACTAGTTCAGTACGAGCAGTACTTC. The full variable domain, in which reference TRBV7-8 and TRBJ2-7 provide the parts outside the CDR3, is GAGVSQSPRYKVAKRGQDVALRCDPISGHVSLFWYQQALGQGPEFLTYFQNEAQLDKSGLPSDRFFAERPEGSVSTLKIQRTQQEDSAVYLCASSPRGGLVQYEQYFGPGTRLTVT.

The chain links TRBV20-1 to TRBJ2-5; D gene ambiguous. TRBJ2-7 explains the end of the DNA better; the J call may be wrong. CDR1 DFQATT and CDR2 SNEGSKA come from the germline V gene (reference sequence). The CDR3 runs to 11 residues. Written as DNA, the CDR3 is TGCAGTGCTGGAGCTGCCTACGAGCAGTACTTC. Its translation: CSAGAAYEQYF.

This chain connects TRBV2 to TRBJ1-5; weak D call: TRBD1 (6 bases). V lost 0 bases, J lost 7 bases, and 19 bases lay in between. Looked up from germline, CDR1 is SNHLY and CDR2 is FYNNEI. The CDR3 is made up of 17 amino acids. The chain's CDR3 is CASSEALFGQGSQPQHF. The CDR3 region has the DNA TGTGCCAGCAGTGAAGCCCTATTTGGGCAGGGGAGCCAGCCCCAGCATTTT.